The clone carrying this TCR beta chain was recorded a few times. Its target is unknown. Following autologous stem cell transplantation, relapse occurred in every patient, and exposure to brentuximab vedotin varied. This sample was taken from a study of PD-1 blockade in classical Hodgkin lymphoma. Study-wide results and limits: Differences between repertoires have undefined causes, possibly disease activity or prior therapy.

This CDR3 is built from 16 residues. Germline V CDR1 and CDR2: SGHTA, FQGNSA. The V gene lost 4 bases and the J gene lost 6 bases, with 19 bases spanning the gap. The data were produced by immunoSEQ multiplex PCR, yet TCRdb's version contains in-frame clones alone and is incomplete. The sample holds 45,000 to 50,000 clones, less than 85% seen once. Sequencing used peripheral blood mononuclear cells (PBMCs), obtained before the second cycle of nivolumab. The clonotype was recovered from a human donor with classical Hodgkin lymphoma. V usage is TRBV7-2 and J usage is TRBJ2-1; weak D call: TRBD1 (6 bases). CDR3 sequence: CASSSSSAGTFNEQFF. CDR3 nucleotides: TGTGCCAGCAGCTCCAGCTCGGCAGGGACATTCAATGAGCAGTTCTTC.